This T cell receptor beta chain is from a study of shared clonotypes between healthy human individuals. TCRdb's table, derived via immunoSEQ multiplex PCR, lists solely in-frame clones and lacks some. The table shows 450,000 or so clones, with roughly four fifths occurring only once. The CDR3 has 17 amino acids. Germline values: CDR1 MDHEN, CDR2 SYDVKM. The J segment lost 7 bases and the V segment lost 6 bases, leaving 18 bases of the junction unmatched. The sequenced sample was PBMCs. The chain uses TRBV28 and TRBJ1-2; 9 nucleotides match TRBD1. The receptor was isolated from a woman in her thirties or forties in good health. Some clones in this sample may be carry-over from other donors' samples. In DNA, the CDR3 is TGTGCCAGCAGCCCTGAAGGGACAGGGCACCTTATCTCTGGCTACACCTTC. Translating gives CASSPEGTGHLISGYTF.